The T cell receptor (beta chain) described here comes from a study of T cell changes during pregnancy in multiple sclerosis. CDR1 and CDR2 from the germline V gene are SGHAT and FQNNGV. CDR3 length equals 15 residues. V lost 1 base to trimming and J lost 4 bases, with 13 bases between them. Generated by immunoSEQ multiplex PCR, the TCRdb table keeps only in-frame clones and is missing some. The repertoire holds approximately 44,000 clones, approximately 91% seen once, with approximately 0.6% in the top ten. This clone appeared a single time. The V call is TRBV11-2, the J call TRBJ1-1, with D hard to call. This sample comprised CD4+ T cells from peripheral blood mononuclear cells, obtained in the first trimester of pregnancy. This clonotype was sampled from a female donor with multiple sclerosis, enrolled in a pregnancy study. This CDR3 reads CASSLVGRGTTEAFF. The CDR3 DNA is TGTGCCAGCAGCTTAGTGGGCCGGGGTACCACTGAAGCTTTCTTT.